What follows are 15 T cell receptor delta chains derived from one specimen sequenced in a study of gamma-delta T cells after stem cell transplantation (dated by TCRdb to between 2015 and 2016). Libraries came from RT-PCR. Sequencing was performed on an Illumina MiSeq. Identical DNA sequences were merged into single rows after TCRdb reprocessed the public reads with CATT. Here the sample has thousands of delta-chain clones; roughly 1.9% occur a single time. The ten largest clonotypes hold roughly a fifth of the sample. The source material was gamma-delta T cells. The source of these receptors is a human donor. It is not recorded whose cells these are; they may come from a transplant donor.

This clone has just a few counts. This likely stems from a read error, as it lies one base from a far larger clone. The same CDR3 arises from other DNA sequences in this sample as well. The V gene is TRDV2, the J gene TRDJ1; 8 nucleotides align to TRDD3. This CDR3 spans 19 amino acids. CDR1 GEAIGNYY and CDR2 EKD come from the germline V gene. The CDR3 loop is CACDPVGVVGDGRTDKLIF. DNA of the CDR3: TGTGCCTGTGACCCCGTCGGTGTGGTGGGGGATGGAAGGACCGATAAGCTCATCTTT.

This clone is labeled large (0.1 to 1%). Other nucleotide sequences in the sample specify the same CDR3. The chain recombines TRDV2 with TRDJ1, with 10 bases identical to TRDD3. CDR1 and CDR2 from the germline V gene are GEAIGNYY and EKD. This CDR3 has 19 residues. V lost 0 bases to trimming and J lost 1 base; unmatched junction nucleotides: 13. CDR3 DNA: TGTGCCTGTGACACCCTTTCGTATAGTTGGGGGATACCCACCGATAAACTCATCTTT. It is translated as CACDTLSYSWGIPTDKLIF.

Comment on this clone: TCRdb's listed protein matches a much larger clone and diverges from this DNA's translation at residue 3, likely through a read error; the protein shown comes from the DNA. This chain joins TRDV2 and TRDJ3; D unclear. The germline CDR1 and CDR2 sequences are GEAIGNYY and EKD. The CDR3 has 18 residues. The CDR3 bases are TGTGCCTATGACACCGGATCACCCAAATCCTGGGACACCCGACAGATGTTTTTC. Amino acid sequence: CAYDTGSPKSWDTRQMFF.

This clone has a handful of counts. This likely reflects a read error, since a far larger clone is one base away. The same CDR3 arises from other DNA sequences in this sample as well. The chain employs TRDV2 and TRDJ1, with 9 nucleotides matching TRDD3. The germline gives CDR1 GEAIGNYY, CDR2 EKD. This CDR3 is 16 amino acids long. CDR3 in amino acids: CACDMAGGSDTDKLIF. DNA of the CDR3: TGTGCCTGCGACATGGCTGGGGGATCCGACACCGATAAACTCATCTTT.

This clone was detected only a few times. An end of the junction does not agree with germline; a read error may underlie this. This chain connects TRDV2 to TRDJ1; a possible D gene is TRDD3 (6 bases). The CDR3 sequence is 16 residues long. CDR1 and CDR2 from the germline V gene are GEAIGNYY and EKD. The CDR3 DNA reads TGTGCCCGTGACACGTTGGGGGTTAAGTACACCGATAAACTCATCTTT. It translates to CARDTLGVKYTDKLIF.

The chain combines TRDV2 with TRDJ1; TRDD3 aligns across 8 bases. Germline values: CDR1 GEAIGNYY, CDR2 EKD. V lost 0 bases, J lost 7 bases, and 21 bases stayed unmatched. The CDR3 extends over 19 amino acids. The CDR3 nucleotides read TGTGCCTGTGACACCGTAAGCCTGGGGGAATTTATATCTTCTGGTAAACTCATCTTT. It encodes CACDTVSLGEFISSGKLIF.

For this clone: Translating this DNA gives a protein that differs at residue 10 from the TCRdb one, which belongs to a much larger clone; a read error is likely, and the protein shown is this translation. The chain uses TRDV2 and TRDJ1, with TRDD3 matching over 8 bases. The germline gives CDR1 GEAIGNYY, CDR2 EKD. Losses at the gene ends were 3 bases for V and 4 bases for J; bases not matched to a gene: 9. There are 15 residues in the CDR3. The CDR3 spells CACDPLGERLDKLIF. CDR3 DNA sequence: TGTGCCTGTGACCCCCTGGGGGAACGACTCGATAAACTCATCTTT.

In the case of this clone: Possible read error: a much larger clone is one base away. The same CDR3 can be traced to other DNA sequences in this sample. The chain is built from TRDV2 and TRDJ1; TRDD3 matches 12 bases. Looked up from germline, CDR1 is GEAIGNYY and CDR2 is EKD. This CDR3 is 19 amino acids long. CDR3: CACDLLSTGGYLTADKLIF. CDR3 in DNA: TGTGCCTGTGATCTTCTGTCTACTGGGGGATACTTAACGGCCGACAAACTCATCTTT.

This clone was counted between two and nine times. TCRdb records a much larger clone's protein for this DNA, with a difference at residue 4 that likely arises from a read error; the protein given is the translation of the DNA. V usage is TRDV2 and J usage is TRDJ3; TRDD3 agrees at 12 bases. This CDR3 is 18 amino acids long. Germline loops: CDR1 GEAIGNYY, CDR2 EKD. The CDR3 here is CACGTVLGDTRDTRQMFF. CDR3 DNA: TGTGCCTGTGGCACCGTGCTGGGGGATACGCGGGACACCCGACAGATGTTTTTC.

Concerning this clone itself: A far larger clone differs by one base, so this is likely a read error. Other DNA sequences in the sample encode the same CDR3. The chain joins TRDV2 to TRDJ1; TRDD3 matches 7 bases. After removal of 0 bases from V and 4 bases from J, the junction contained 4 bases not matched to a gene. CDR1 is GEAIGNYY and CDR2 is EKD in the germline V gene. CDR3 length: 14 amino acids. CDR3: CACDTVGEGDKLIF. CDR3 nucleotide sequence: TGTGCCTGTGACACCGTGGGGGAAGGCGATAAACTCATCTTT.

This clone is large in the sample. The same CDR3 also results from other DNA sequences found in this sample. The rearrangement joins TRDV2 to TRDJ1; TRDD3 matches 11 bases. The CDR3 contains 19 residues. The V gene end was trimmed by 4 bases and the J gene end by 1 base; junction bases not matched to a gene: 16. Per germline, CDR1 GEAIGNYY and CDR2 EKD. Written as DNA, the CDR3 is TGTGCCTGTGATCGTCTCAGTGGGGGATACGCGGGGATCACCGATAAACTCATCTTT. This codes for CACDRLSGGYAGITDKLIF.

Comment on this clone: TCRdb's entry gives the protein of a much larger clone, which mismatches this DNA's translation at residue 12, likely from a read error; the protein reported here is translated from the DNA. The chain is built from TRDV2 and TRDJ1, with 7 bases lining up with TRDD3. The trim removed 3 bases at V and 3 bases at J, leaving 15 bases unmatched. Germline V gene lookup returns CDR1 GEAIGNYY and CDR2 EKD. The CDR3 covers 17 residues. CDR3 nucleotides: TGTGCCTGTGACCCCTGGAGTACTGGGGACCACGCCGATAAACTCATCTTT. Encoded protein: CACDPWSTGDHADKLIF.

This sequence joins TRDV2 and TRDJ1; 8 nucleotides line up with TRDD3. The V gene end was trimmed by 0 bases and the J gene end by 5 bases; junction bases not matched to a gene: 7. The CDR3 extends over 15 amino acids. Germline V CDR1 and CDR2: GEAIGNYY, EKD. This CDR3 reads CACDTVGYVSDKLIF. The CDR3 region has the DNA TGTGCCTGTGACACCGTGGGATACGTCTCTGATAAACTCATCTTT.

Concerning this clone: TCRdb's protein for this DNA is that of a much larger clone and differs from the translation at residues 15 and 18, likely a read error; the protein shown is the DNA translation. The chain couples TRDV2 to TRDJ1; tentatively, D is TRDD3 (5 bases). Germline CDR1 is GEAIGNYY and CDR2 is EKD. The CDR3 length is 20 residues. The chain's CDR3 is CACDTVLATQGTGITDKRIF. CDR3 sequence (DNA): TGTGCCTGTGACACCGTTCTCGCCACGCAGGGTACCGGGATCACCGATAAACGCATCTTT.

Points on this clone: With only one base between it and a far larger clone, this is likely a read error. Other nucleotide sequences in the sample specify the same CDR3. CDR3 coding DNA: TGTGCCTGTGACACCGTAGCCTGGGGGATACGGAAATCTGATAAACTCATCTTT. This translates into CACDTVAWGIRKSDKLIF. V is TRDV2 and J is TRDJ1, with 12 bases that match TRDD3. V gave up 0 bases and J gave up 5 bases; unmatched junction bases: 12. Germline V gene lookup returns CDR1 GEAIGNYY and CDR2 EKD. The length of the CDR3 is 18 residues.